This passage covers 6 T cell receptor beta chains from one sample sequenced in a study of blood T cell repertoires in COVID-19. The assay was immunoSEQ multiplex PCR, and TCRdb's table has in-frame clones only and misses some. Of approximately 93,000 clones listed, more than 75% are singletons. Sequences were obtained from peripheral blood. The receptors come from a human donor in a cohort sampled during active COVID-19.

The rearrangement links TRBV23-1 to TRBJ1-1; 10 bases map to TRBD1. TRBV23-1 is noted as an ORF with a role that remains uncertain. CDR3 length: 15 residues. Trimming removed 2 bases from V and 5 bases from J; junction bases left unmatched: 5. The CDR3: CASSQPGTGATEAFF. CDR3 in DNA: TGCGCCAGCAGTCAACCGGGGACAGGGGCGACTGAAGCTTTCTTT.

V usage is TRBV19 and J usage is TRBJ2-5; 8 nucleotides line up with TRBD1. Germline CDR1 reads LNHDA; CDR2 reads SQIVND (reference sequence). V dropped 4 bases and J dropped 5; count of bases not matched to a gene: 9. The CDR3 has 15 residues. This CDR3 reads CASSTILRGRETQYF. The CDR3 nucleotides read TGTGCCAGTAGTACCATACTCAGGGGGCGGGAGACCCAGTACTTC.

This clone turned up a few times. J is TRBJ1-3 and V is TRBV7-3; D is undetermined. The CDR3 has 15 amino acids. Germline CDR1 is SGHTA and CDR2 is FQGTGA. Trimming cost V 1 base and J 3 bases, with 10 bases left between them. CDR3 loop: CASSLNPGGGNTIYF. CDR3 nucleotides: TGTGCCAGCAGCTTAAATCCAGGAGGTGGAAACACCATATATTTT.

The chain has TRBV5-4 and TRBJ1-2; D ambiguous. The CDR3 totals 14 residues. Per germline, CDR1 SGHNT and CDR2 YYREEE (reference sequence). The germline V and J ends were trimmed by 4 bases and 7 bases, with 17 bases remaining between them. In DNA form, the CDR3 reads TGTGCCAGCAGCCTGGATAACAGAATCTCTGGCTACACCTTC. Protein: CASSLDNRISGYTF.

CDR3 protein: CASSFGGRGKYNEQFF. CDR3 nucleotides: TGTGCCAGCAGTTTCGGGGGGCGGGGGAAGTACAATGAGCAGTTCTTC. This chain connects TRBV27 to TRBJ2-1; maybe TRBD2 (7 bases). CDR1 is MNHEY, CDR2 SMNVEV, per germline (reference sequence). V was pared by 3 bases and J by 4 bases, with 16 bases between. There are 16 residues in the CDR3.

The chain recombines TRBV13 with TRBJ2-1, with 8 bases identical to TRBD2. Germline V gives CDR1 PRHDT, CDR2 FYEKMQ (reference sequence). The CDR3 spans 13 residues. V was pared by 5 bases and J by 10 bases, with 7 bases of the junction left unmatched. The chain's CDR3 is CASSLEREWEQFF. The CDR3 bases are TGTGCCAGCAGCCTCGAGCGGGAGTGGGAGCAGTTCTTC.